The clone carrying this T cell receptor beta chain was detected ten times or more. Its antigen is unidentified. Trimming removed 6 bases from V and 5 bases from J; junction bases left unmatched: 4. Germline CDR1 MNHNS, CDR2 SASEGT. The CDR3 covers 13 residues. No patient had received any treatment before thyroid surgery. This sample is part of a study of metastatic and nonmetastatic thyroid tumors. Original handling: Clinicopathological groups differed in CDR3, with these differences serving to build a distant-metastasis classifier for papillary thyroid cancer. With MiXCR, TCRdb called clones anew from the PCR reads. V and J calls and clone size were set by TCRdb, not the authors. The data contain about 28,000 clones, 20% to 30% of them singletons. Broader study findings: A significant increase in TCR beta diversity was reportedly seen in malignant thyroid tumors relative to benign nodules, in blood and tumor.

The chain couples TRBV6-1 to TRBJ2-5, with 9 bases lining up with TRBD2. The sequence derives from a female donor with papillary thyroid cancer or a benign thyroid nodule (not recorded which). Some clones in this sample may be carry-over from other donors' samples. Specimen: blood. CDR3 protein: CASRAGGSETQYF. The CDR3 nucleotides read TGTGCCAGCAGAGCGGGAGGTTCGGAGACCCAGTACTTC.